The 8 T cell receptor beta chains below all came from one sample that was sequenced in a study of siplizumab effects on memory and regulatory T cells. Their specific antigens are unknown. Only in-frame clones appear in the TCRdb table, and some are missing; sequencing was by immunoSEQ multiplex PCR. The sample yields 15,000 to 20,000 clones, approximately 46% seen once. Coculturing was carried out on the mixed lymphocyte reaction cells. It lasted under seven days and was done at 37°C. The material sequenced was CFSE-low (dividing) CD4+ T cells sorted from an allogeneic mixed lymphocyte reaction. These receptors all stem from a human donor in good health; the cells came from an allogeneic mixed lymphocyte reaction.

In the case of this clone: At one boundary the junction diverges from the germline segment, which might be a read error. The sample holds other DNA sequences that translate to the same CDR3. CDR3 DNA: TGTGCTAGCAGCTTAGAATATGAGCGGGGTGAACAGCAGTTCTTC. Translated: CASSLEYERGEQQFF. The V and J genes are TRBV11-2 and TRBJ2-1, with TRBD2 matching 7 bases. Germline lookup yields CDR1 SGHAT and CDR2 FQNNGV. The CDR3 is made up of 15 amino acids.

The chain joins TRBV13 to TRBJ1-2; the D is unclear. The CDR3 totals 12 residues. V dropped 4 bases and J dropped 0 bases, with 3 bases sitting between them. CDR1 and CDR2 (germline): PRHDT, FYEKMQ (reference sequence). The CDR3 DNA follows: TGTGCCAGCAGCTCAACTAACTATGGCTACACCTTC. This encodes CASSSTNYGYTF. Full variable domain (outside the CDR3, taken from reference TRBV13 and TRBJ1-2): AAGVIQSPRHLIKEKRETATLKCYPIPRHDTVYWYQQGPGQDPQFLISFYEKMQSDKGSIPDRFSAQQFSDYHSELNMSSLELGDSALYFCASSSTNYGYTFGSGTRLTVV.

This clone has a single count. This chain uses TRBV4-2 with TRBJ2-5, with D possibly TRBD1 on 5 matching bases. The closer fit of TRBJ2-7 to the DNA end suggests the J call may be wrong. CDR1 and CDR2 (germline): LGHNA, YNFKEQ. The CDR3 spans 13 residues. The CDR3 loop reads CASSHDSEDEQYF. The DNA of the CDR3 is TGTGCCAGCAGCCACGACAGTGAGGACGAGCAGTACTTC.

This clone has just a few counts. V is TRBV6-4 and J is TRBJ2-7, with D possibly being TRBD2 (6 bases). Germline V gene lookup returns CDR1 MRHNA and CDR2 SNTAGT. This CDR3 has 15 amino acids. Trimming cost V 10 bases and J 1 base, with 20 bases left between them. The CDR3 DNA follows: TGTGCCAACCCCGGCCCCGGCGGGGATTCCTACGAGCAGTACTTC. Translation: CANPGPGGDSYEQYF.

The chain links TRBV18 to TRBJ2-1, with D possibly matching TRBD1 (6 bases). Trimming took off 3 bases at V and 4 bases at J, with 13 bases between the two ends. CDR1 and CDR2 (germline): KGHSH, LQKENI. The CDR3 contains 15 residues. CDR3 sequence reads: CASSPGSDRYNEQFF. DNA for the CDR3: TGTGCCAGCTCACCGGGATCAGACAGGTACAATGAGCAGTTCTTC.

The chain carries TRBV2 and TRBJ2-5; D remains unclear. The V gene's germline CDR1 is SNHLY and CDR2 FYNNEI. V lost 4 bases to trimming and J lost 4 bases, with 10 bases between them. This CDR3 is built from 13 residues. The CDR3 nucleotides read TGTGCCAGCAGTGGCCTCAAAGGAGAGACCCAGTACTTC. The encoded protein is CASSGLKGETQYF.

V gene TRBV18 combines with J gene TRBJ2-1; possibly TRBD1 for D (6 bases). The germline CDR1 and CDR2 sequences are KGHSH and LQKENI. The CDR3 consists of 13 residues. Deletions cut 3 bases from V and 4 bases from J, with 7 bases between. CDR3 sequence reads: CASSPGQYNEQFF. Written as DNA, the CDR3 is TGTGCCAGCTCACCCGGACAGTACAATGAGCAGTTCTTC.

Concerning this clone itself: One end of the junction does not line up with germline, which may come from a read error. The CDR3 sequence is CSVEGQGAPGANVLTF. Here the CDR3 DNA reads TGCAGCGTGGAAGGACAGGGGGCGCCTGGGGCCAACGTCCTGACTTTC. V and J are TRBV29-1 and TRBJ2-6; 11 bases align to TRBD1. The CDR3 length is 16 residues. Germline CDR1 reads SQVTM; CDR2 reads ANQGSEA.